The clone carrying this TCR beta chain appeared a few times. This sample stems from a study of spatial heterogeneity in lung cancer. Background on the study: Available follow-up PBMC samples, collected a median of roughly two years post-resection, were sequenced. The study consistently detected more beta-chain than alpha-chain sequences.

Individually, TCR cDNA molecules were each labelled with a unique molecular identifier. TCRdb redid the calling of the 5' RACE reads with MiXCR, one entry per CDR3 protein. The sample shows around 110,000 distinct CDR3 sequences, roughly an eighth of them seen only once. The CDR3 sequence is 14 residues long. The V gene end was trimmed by 4 bases and the J gene end by 5 bases; junction bases not matched to a gene: 5. Looked up from germline, CDR1 is LNHDA and CDR2 is SQIVND (reference sequence). Regarding time point: blood at routine non-recurrence follow-up after resection. Sequencing covered unsorted whole RNA taken from tumor, nontumor lung or frozen PBMC.

The sample was PBMCs, taken at follow-up. This receptor was identified in a male donor with early-stage non-small cell lung cancer. The V gene is TRBV19, the J gene TRBJ1-2, with 9 positions matching TRBD1. The CDR3 reads CASSTGTGLYGYTF. The CDR3 DNA is TGTGCCAGTAGTACCGGGACAGGGCTATATGGCTACACCTTC.